A single sample gave rise to the 17 T cell receptor beta chains below, sequenced in a study of control samples from healthy donors and cancer patients. Profiling relied on immunoSEQ multiplex PCR, and the TCRdb table lists in-frame clones only, not all of them. The data show about 160,000 clones, 90% to 95% seen once. Sequencing input: PBMCs. Source of these receptors: a man aged 55 to 70 with colorectal cancer.

The chain joins TRBV19 to TRBJ1-4, with D possibly TRBD1 on 6 matching bases. Per the germline V gene, CDR1 is LNHDA and CDR2 is SQIVND (reference sequence). The CDR3 extends over 15 amino acids. Trimming cost V 1 base and J 2 bases, with 8 bases left between them. The CDR3 sequence is CASSIGGGTNEKLFF. DNA of the CDR3: TGTGCCAGTAGTATAGGAGGGGGGACTAATGAAAAACTGTTTTTT.

V gene TRBV19 combines with J gene TRBJ2-1; D perhaps matches TRBD2 (7 bases). The CDR3 totals 13 residues. CDR1 is LNHDA, CDR2 SQIVND, per germline (reference sequence). The V and J ends lost 5 bases and 8 bases respectively, with 13 bases between them. CDR3 protein: CASSSQGRDEQFF. The CDR3 DNA follows: TGTGCCAGTAGTTCTCAGGGGAGGGATGAGCAGTTCTTC.

Only one count was recorded for this clone. The CDR3 region has the DNA TGTGCCAGCAGCCACAGGGCCGAAAGGTTCAAGTACTTC. It yields the protein CASSHRAERFKYF. V is TRBV7-8 and J is TRBJ2-4, with D tentatively TRBD1 (6 bases). Germline assignment: CDR1 SGHVS and CDR2 FQNEAQ. The CDR3 covers 13 residues. V was cut by 5 bases and J by 14 bases, with 19 bases left in between.

The J gene is TRBJ1-5, the V gene TRBV19; TRBD1 aligns across 9 bases. CDR3 length: 14 amino acids. The V and J ends lost 5 bases and 6 bases, in that order; junction bases with no gene match: 5. The V gene's germline CDR1 is LNHDA and CDR2 SQIVND (reference sequence). The CDR3 sequence is CASSVQGAVQPQHF. As DNA, the CDR3 is TGTGCCAGTAGTGTACAGGGGGCTGTTCAGCCCCAGCATTTT.

This clone was seen once. The chain employs TRBV7-9 and TRBJ2-2; D might be TRBD1 (6 bases). The V and J ends lost 2 bases and 3 bases respectively, with 16 bases between them. The CDR3 is 17 residues long. Germline CDR1 reads SEHNR; CDR2 reads FQNEAQ (reference sequence). CDR3 sequence reads: CASSLKGEGGHTGELFF. CDR3 nucleotide sequence: TGTGCCAGCAGCTTAAAGGGTGAAGGGGGTCACACCGGGGAGCTGTTTTTT.

The J gene is TRBJ2-7, the V gene TRBV24-1, with D unresolved. The CDR3 extends over 14 amino acids. V was shortened by 3 bases and J by 2 bases, with 10 bases between the two germline ends. Germline lookup yields CDR1 KGHDR and CDR2 SFDVKD. The CDR3 is CATSDKTKTYEQYF. CDR3 bases: TGTGCCACCAGTGATAAGACAAAGACCTACGAGCAGTACTTC.

This chain uses TRBV3-1 (or the pseudogene TRBV3-2) with TRBJ2-7, with D maybe TRBD1 (5 bases). V was trimmed by 4 bases and J by 1 base, leaving 8 bases between them. The CDR3 runs to 13 residues. Germline loops: CDR1 LGHDT, CDR2 YNNKEL (reference sequence). The CDR3 here is CASSLSGSYEQYF. The CDR3, as DNA: TGTGCCAGCAGCCTATCAGGGTCCTACGAGCAGTACTTC.

The V gene is TRBV19, the J gene TRBJ1-1; 7 bases agree with TRBD1. The CDR3 is made up of 12 amino acids. V shed 4 bases, J shed 4 bases, and the junction held 0 bases outside the gene matches. The germline V gene encodes CDR1 LNHDA and CDR2 SQIVND (reference sequence). DNA for the CDR3: TGTGCCAGTAGTAACAGGGGCACTGAAGCTTTCTTT. Translating it yields CASSNRGTEAFF.

V is TRBV10-3 and J is TRBJ1-1; D ambiguous. CDR1 is ENHRY, CDR2 SYGVKD, per germline. This CDR3 is 16 amino acids long. Trimming pared 10 bases from V and 1 base from J, leaving 22 bases between. The CDR3 protein is CATLAGGGSGNTEAFF. The DNA of the CDR3 is TGTGCCACTTTGGCGGGAGGTGGGTCGGGGAACACTGAAGCTTTCTTT.

J is TRBJ2-6 and V is TRBV18, with D unclear. This CDR3 is 15 amino acids long. V shed 1 base and J shed 4 bases, with 8 bases lying between them. Germline V gene sequence: CDR1 KGHSH, CDR2 LQKENI. This CDR3 is CASSPQGSGANVLTF. The DNA of the CDR3 is TGTGCCAGCTCACCACAGGGTTCCGGGGCCAACGTCCTGACTTTC. The full variable domain, completed using reference TRBV18 and TRBJ2-6, is NAGVMQNPRHLVRRRGQEARLRCSPMKGHSHVYWYRQLPEEGLKFMVYLQKENIIDESGMPKERFSAEFPKEGPSILRIQQVVRGDSAAYFCASSPQGSGANVLTFGAGSRLTVL.

V usage is TRBV6-1 and J usage is TRBJ1-3; D ambiguous. Germline-derived CDR1 and CDR2 are MNHNS and SASEGT. The length of the CDR3 is 13 residues. Trimming left V 2 bases short and J 4 bases short, with 6 bases between. The CDR3 spells CASSEWGGNTIYF. For the CDR3, the DNA is TGTGCCAGCAGTGAATGGGGAGGAAACACCATATATTTT.

V gene TRBV6-1 combines with J gene TRBJ1-3; TRBD1 agrees at 10 bases. This CDR3 contains 17 residues. V shed 3 bases and J 0 bases; nucleotides not matched to a gene: 5. In germline, CDR1 is MNHNS, CDR2 SASEGT. The CDR3 is CASSEGQGIRSGNTIYF. CDR3 nucleotides: TGTGCCAGCAGTGAGGGACAGGGGATCCGCTCTGGAAACACCATATATTTT.

The V and J genes are TRBV29-1 and TRBJ2-1; D ambiguous. Trimming cost V 4 bases and J 4 bases, with 5 bases left between them. The germline gives CDR1 SQVTM, CDR2 ANQGSEA. The CDR3 has 11 residues. The CDR3 DNA is TGCAGCGTTGTGACTTACAATGAGCAGTTCTTC. It is translated as CSVVTYNEQFF.

The rearrangement links TRBV9 to TRBJ1-3, with D possibly being TRBD1 (6 bases). The CDR3 covers 15 residues. V lost 0 bases and J lost 8, with 15 bases in between. Germline CDR1 reads SGDLS; CDR2 reads YYNGEE. The CDR3 protein is CASSVAQDGGDTIYF. CDR3 DNA: TGTGCCAGCAGCGTAGCGCAGGACGGGGGCGACACCATATATTTT.

DNA of the CDR3: TGCGCCAGCAGCTTGTGGGCAGGGGGATCAAACGAGCAGTACTTC. Protein sequence: CASSLWAGGSNEQYF. This chain joins TRBV5-1 and TRBJ2-7; TRBD1 agrees at 7 bases. CDR1 and CDR2 from the germline V gene are SGHRS and YFSETQ. V was clipped by 1 base and J by 5 bases; unmatched bases: 9. The CDR3 has 15 residues.

This chain joins TRBV4-2 and TRBJ2-2, with a possible D match to TRBD2 (6 bases). V lost 4 bases, J lost 5 bases, and 23 bases lay in between. The germline gives CDR1 LGHNA, CDR2 YNFKEQ. The CDR3 consists of 18 residues. The CDR3 DNA reads as TGTGCCAGCAGCCGGACTGTTGAGACTAGGGGCCCAACCGGGGAGCTGTTTTTT. Its protein product is CASSRTVETRGPTGELFF.

This rearrangement joins TRBV7-6 to TRBJ2-1, with 14 nucleotides matching TRBD2. The CDR3 runs 19 residues. With 5 bases clipped from V and 8 bases from J, the junction kept 17 bases outside the gene matches. Looked up from germline, CDR1 is SGHVS and CDR2 is FNYEAQ. DNA for the CDR3: TGTGCCAGCAGCCCCACCAGCCCCTGGACTAGCGGGGGGCGGTATGAGCAGTTCTTC. The encoded protein is CASSPTSPWTSGGRYEQFF.